This T cell receptor beta chain was identified during a study of chemoradiotherapy in HPV16-positive cancers. General study findings and limits: HPV-responsive T-cell expansion during chemoradiotherapy was linked to improved recurrence-free survival in HPV16-positive patients. HPV-specific T cells were functionally defined from only a couple of HPV16-positive patients.

Assay: immunoSEQ multiplex PCR; the TCRdb copy retains only in-frame clones and omits some. The sample yields about 5,800 clones, 88% seen once. Worth noting for this clone: Its antigen is not identified.

The CDR3 length is 12 residues. The V gene lost 11 bases and the J gene lost 1 base, with 11 bases spanning the gap. Per the germline V gene, CDR1 is LNHDA and CDR2 is SQIVND (reference sequence). Samples were taken several times over chemoradiotherapy. The chain uses TRBV19 and TRBJ1-1; unclear D gene. Specimen: blood, collected from a patient who underwent chemoradiotherapy. The origin of this receptor is a human donor with HPV-associated anogenital cancer. The CDR3 coding sequence is TGTGCCGTGAGGGCTCCGAACACTGAAGCTTTCTTT. Its translation is CAVRAPNTEAFF. The whole variable domain, filled in from reference TRBV19 and TRBJ1-1, reads DGGITQSPKYLFRKEGQNVTLSCEQNLNHDAMYWYRQDPGQGLRLIYYSQIVNDFQKGDIAEGYSVSREKKESFPLTVTSAQKNPTAFYLCAVRAPNTEAFFGQGTRLTVV.